The TCR beta chain described here comes from a study of cytomegalovirus exposure and HLA in healthy donors. The PCR made use of 60 Vbeta and 13 Jbeta primers. The protocol was immunoSEQ multiplex PCR, while the TCRdb copy is restricted to in-frame clones and leaves out a portion. The sample carries 100,000 to 150,000 clones, about 10% recorded once. This clone was picked up a small number of times. Per germline, CDR1 SQVTM and CDR2 ANQGSEA. This CDR3 is built from 14 residues. Trimming left V 7 bases short and J 0 bases short, with 14 bases between. This clonotype was sampled from a woman under 30 in good health and CMV-seropositive. Sequencing was done on a sample of PBMCs. This chain joins TRBV29-1 and TRBJ2-3; D perhaps matches TRBD1 (6 bases). CDR3 sequence: CSAMDSTSTDTQYF. In nucleotides, the CDR3 is TGCAGCGCTATGGACAGCACTAGCACAGATACGCAGTATTTT.